Listed here are 10 T cell receptor beta chains from one sample, sequenced in a study of beta chain features in type 1 diabetes (dated by TCRdb to 2017 to 2018). Library preparation employed the immunoSEQ multiplex PCR assay. The entire isolated RNA was reverse transcribed using the High Capacity cDNA Reverse Transcription Kit, and thus expressed TCRB transcripts were sequenced. In its TCRdb copy, this immuneACCESS table keeps in-frame sequences only and misses some clones. Where compared with another copy, unresolved V genes explain less than half of these, and the others have no known cause. Across this sample there are some 900,000 clones, with about 17% seen only once. The ten most abundant clones make up around 0.02% of the sample. The sample was naive CD4+ T cells from blood. What this sample's cell subset or site label stands for: true naive CD4+ T cells. The receptors shown here come from a woman aged 18 to 35 in good health.

Comments on this clone: Other DNA sequences from this sample encode an identical CDR3 as well. The chain has TRBV5-1 and TRBJ1-1; D call uncertain. Germline CDR1 SGHRS, CDR2 YFSETQ. Trimming took 2 bases from V and 0 from J, leaving 8 bases between them. The length of the CDR3 is 14 residues. CDR3 amino acids: CASSFSALNTEAFF. CDR3 coding DNA: TGCGCCAGCAGCTTCTCGGCTTTGAACACTGAAGCTTTCTTT.

In its sample, this clone was seen a few times. The chain recombines TRBV19 with TRBJ2-3; tentative D call: TRBD2 (5 bases). Trimming removed 4 bases at V and 3 bases at J, with 17 bases between. Germline V CDR1 and CDR2: LNHDA, SQIVND (reference sequence). This CDR3 has 16 residues. CDR3 nucleotide sequence: TGTGCCAGTAGTACACCTAGGACTCGCAGAACAGATACGCAGTATTTT. Amino acids: CASSTPRTRRTDTQYF.

The chain couples TRBV9 to TRBJ2-3; 8 positions match TRBD2. Germline V gene lookup returns CDR1 SGDLS and CDR2 YYNGEE. The CDR3 has 14 amino acids. Trimming at V came to 3 bases and at J to 6 bases, leaving 6 bases not matched to a gene. The CDR3 region has the DNA TGTGCCAGCAGCGAGGGACTAGTCCGCGATACGCAGTATTTT. The encoded protein is CASSEGLVRDTQYF.

The rearrangement links TRBV14 to TRBJ2-3, with D maybe TRBD2 (6 bases). CDR3 length: 19 residues. Trimming took 1 base from V and 3 from J, leaving 23 bases between them. Germline V CDR1 and CDR2: SGHDN, FVKESK. The CDR3 region is CASSQGWGTGTRGTDTQYF. DNA of the CDR3: TGTGCCAGCAGCCAAGGCTGGGGGACCGGGACTCGAGGAACAGATACGCAGTATTTT.

The chain is built from TRBV29-1 and TRBJ2-7; D gene uncertain. The CDR3 sequence is 10 residues long. In germline, CDR1 is SQVTM, CDR2 ANQGSEA. V was clipped by 4 bases and J by 5 bases, with 6 bases between them. CDR3 loop: CSVGSDEQYF. The CDR3 bases are TGCAGCGTTGGGTCTGACGAGCAGTACTTC.

This chain joins TRBV6-1 and TRBJ1-1; D is unclear. Germline V gives CDR1 MNHNS, CDR2 SASEGT. Trimming took 8 bases from V and 2 from J, leaving 12 bases between them. This CDR3 is built from 13 residues. This CDR3 reads CASRETVNTEAFF. DNA for the CDR3: TGTGCCAGCCGCGAAACCGTAAACACTGAAGCTTTCTTT.

With respect to this clone: Other DNA sequences from this sample encode an identical CDR3 as well. The rearrangement joins TRBV6-5 to TRBJ2-1; D is ambiguous. The germline V gene has CDR1 MNHEY and CDR2 SVGAGI. With 6 bases removed from V and 0 bases from J, the gap between germline ends came to 6 bases. The CDR3 totals 13 residues. CDR3 DNA sequence: TGTGCCAGCAGGGGGTCCTCCTACAATGAGCAGTTCTTC. Translating it yields CASRGSSYNEQFF.

A few counts support this clone. CDR3 sequence reads: CASSHDMGRDLNNEQFF. The DNA for the CDR3 is TGCGCCAGCAGCCATGATATGGGCCGGGACTTAAACAATGAGCAGTTCTTC. The V gene is TRBV4-3, the J gene TRBJ2-1; the D gene is possibly TRBD2 (6 bases). Trimming pared 3 bases from V and 5 bases from J, leaving 20 bases between. The CDR3 covers 17 residues. Germline CDR1 and CDR2: LGHNA and YSLEER.

This sequence joins TRBV9 and TRBJ2-1, with 9 bases fitting TRBD2. The J segment lost 6 bases and the V segment lost 2 bases, leaving 12 bases of the junction unmatched. Germline CDR1 reads SGDLS; CDR2 reads YYNGEE. This CDR3 contains 17 residues. This CDR3 reads CASSVPTGREGFNEQFF. CDR3 coding DNA: TGTGCCAGCAGCGTCCCAACGGGGCGGGAGGGGTTCAATGAGCAGTTCTTC. Supplemented by reference TRBV9 and TRBJ2-1, the full variable domain reads DSGVTQTPKHLITATGQRVTLRCSPRSGDLSVYWYQQSLDQGLQFLIQYYNGEERAKGNILERFSAQQFPDLHSELNLSSLELGDSALYFCASSVPTGREGFNEQFFGPGTRLTVL.

The chain's CDR3 is CASSLGSGVVYEQYF. The CDR3 DNA sequence: TGTGCCAGCAGCTTAGGAAGCGGGGTAGTCTACGAGCAGTACTTC. The chain combines TRBV7-9 with TRBJ2-7, with 7 positions matching TRBD2. The V segment lost 1 base and the J segment 3 bases; nucleotides outside the gene matches: 6. The CDR3 covers 15 residues. From germline, CDR1 is SEHNR and CDR2 FQNEAQ (reference sequence).